Following are 28 T cell receptor beta chains from one sample sequenced in a study of human T cells and chemical hapten exposure. Time point: patch test 1, 2 weeks after DPC sensitization. Described treatment: therapeutic diphenylcyclopropenone sensitization with weekly scalp DPC. In TCRdb, the RACE reads were re-called with MiXCR into one record per CDR3 protein. The sample holds 80,000 to 100,000 distinct CDR3 sequences, 7% to 8% seen once. The sequencing here drew on whole blood, taken in connection with sensitization to the hapten diphenylcyclopropenone (DPC). The origin of the receptors is a woman aged 30 to 39 with alopecia areata. Some clones in this sample may be carry-over from other donors' samples.

In this sample, this clonotype turned up many times. The rearrangement uses TRBV7-2 and TRBJ2-3, with TRBD1 matching over 11 bases. Trimming at V came to 6 bases and at J to 3 bases, leaving 5 bases not matched to a gene. There are 15 residues in the CDR3. CDR1 is SGHTA and CDR2 is FQGNSA in the germline V gene. CDR3 sequence (DNA): TGTGCCAGCAGAAGGACAGGGGGCAATACAGATACGCAGTATTTT. Its protein product is CASRRTGGNTDTQYF.

This clonotype was recorded a few times. V is TRBV2 and J is TRBJ2-3; D unclear. V lost 7 bases to trimming and J lost 0 bases, with 11 bases between them. Germline V gene sequence: CDR1 SNHLY, CDR2 FYNNEI. CDR3 size: 14 residues. CDR3 sequence reads: CASIGRPSTDTQYF. The CDR3 region has the DNA TGTGCCAGCATCGGAAGACCTAGCACAGATACGCAGTATTTT.

This clonotype was seen repeatedly, ten times or more. This chain links TRBV12-3 or TRBV12-4 with TRBJ1-2, with TRBD1 identical over 9 bases. J was trimmed by 4 bases and V by 7 bases; bases with no gene match: 4. The CDR3 consists of 13 residues. The CDR3 region has the DNA TGTGCCAGCACCCGGACAGGGGCCTATGGCTACACCTTC. Translated, it gives CASTRTGAYGYTF.

There are many counts of this clonotype. V gene TRBV18 combines with J gene TRBJ2-7; TRBD1 is a possible D gene (5 bases). With 1 base removed from V and 4 bases from J, the gap between germline ends came to 8 bases. This CDR3 region has 13 residues. Germline values: CDR1 KGHSH, CDR2 LQKENI. The CDR3 nucleotides are TGTGCCAGCTCACCACTTCAGGGTTACGAGCAGTACTTC. Amino acid sequence: CASSPLQGYEQYF.

This clonotype has at least ten counts. The chain couples TRBV20-1 to TRBJ2-3; perhaps TRBD1 as D (6 bases). Germline-derived CDR1 and CDR2 are DFQATT and SNEGSKA (reference sequence). The CDR3 runs 11 residues. In DNA form, the CDR3 reads TGCAGAGGACAGTTTGGTGATACGCAGTATTTT. Protein sequence: CRGQFGDTQYF.

This clonotype appeared a few times. The chain combines TRBV5-8 with TRBJ2-7, with D uncertain. The V gene lost 4 bases and the J gene lost 6 bases, with 11 bases spanning the gap. The germline V gene encodes CDR1 SGHTS and CDR2 YDEGEE. This CDR3 is 12 amino acids long. In DNA form, the CDR3 reads TGTGCCAGCAGCGCCCGCGAGGTCGAGCAGTACTTC. Its translation: CASSAREVEQYF.

This clonotype was counted ten times or more. The gene calls are TRBV12-3 or TRBV12-4 and TRBJ1-1, with D tentatively TRBD1 (6 bases). With 7 bases removed from V and 1 base from J, the gap between germline ends came to 16 bases. CDR3 length: 15 residues. DNA for the CDR3: TGTGCCAGCATCGCACGGGGGGGGCCGAACACTGAAGCTTTCTTT. Encoded protein: CASIARGGPNTEAFF.

In its sample, this clonotype was seen many times. CDR3 DNA: TGTGCCAGCAGTCCGATGTGGTCAACTAGCGCAAGCACAGATACGCAGTATTTT. Translation: CASSPMWSTSASTDTQYF. The J gene is TRBJ2-3, the V gene TRBV2; 7 bases are shared with TRBD2. CDR3 length equals 18 residues. Germline V CDR1 and CDR2: SNHLY, FYNNEI. Losses at the gene ends were 5 bases for V and 0 bases for J; bases not matched to a gene: 14.

Details on this clonotype: A much larger clone lies one base from this, so it may be a read error. The rearrangement joins TRBV18 to TRBJ2-3, with 7 bases identical to TRBD1. The CDR3 length is 13 residues. Germline V gene sequence: CDR1 KGHSH, CDR2 LQKENI. CDR3 sequence reads: CASAQGETGTQYF. CDR3 coding DNA: TGTGCCAGCGCGCAGGGGGAGACAGGTACGCAGTATTTT.

There are a few counts of this clonotype. The chain links TRBV7-2 to TRBJ1-5, with TRBD1 matching over 8 bases. The CDR3 length is 14 residues. V gave up 5 bases and J gave up 6 bases; unmatched junction bases: 6. Germline values: CDR1 SGHTA, CDR2 FQGNSA. The CDR3 region is CASSPRQGSQPQHF. In DNA, the CDR3 is TGTGCCAGCAGCCCCCGACAGGGGTCTCAGCCCCAGCATTTT.

This clonotype was recorded a few times. The chain is built from TRBV19 and TRBJ1-5, with D unresolved. The V end was cut by 4 bases, the J end by 4 bases, with 5 bases between. The CDR3 covers 12 residues. Per germline, CDR1 LNHDA and CDR2 SQIVND (reference sequence). The CDR3 loop is CASSNRNQPQHF. CDR3 nucleotide sequence: TGTGCCAGTAGTAATCGGAATCAGCCCCAGCATTTT. Full variable domain (outside the CDR3, taken from reference TRBV19 and TRBJ1-5): DGGITQSPKYLFRKEGQNVTLSCEQNLNHDAMYWYRQDPGQGLRLIYYSQIVNDFQKGDIAEGYSVSREKKESFPLTVTSAQKNPTAFYLCASSNRNQPQHFGDGTRLSIL.

This clonotype has at least ten counts. V gene TRBV20-1 combines with J gene TRBJ1-4; D is possibly TRBD1 (6 bases). This CDR3 spans 15 amino acids. Trimming took off 0 bases at V and 4 bases at J, with 12 bases between the two ends. Germline loops: CDR1 DFQATT, CDR2 SNEGSKA (reference sequence). The CDR3: CSARDPTGRNEKLFF. For the CDR3, the DNA is TGCAGTGCTAGAGACCCGACAGGCCGTAATGAAAAACTGTTTTTT.

There are a few counts of this clonotype. CDR3 bases: TGCGCCAGCAGCTTGTTCTCGGACAGTTTGGGATCACCCCTCCACTTT. Protein product: CASSLFSDSLGSPLHF. The V call is TRBV5-1, the J call TRBJ1-6; a possible D gene is TRBD1 (6 bases). The V end lost 1 base, the J end lost 10 bases, and 18 bases lay between the germline ends. CDR1 is SGHRS, CDR2 YFSETQ, per germline. The CDR3 spans 16 residues.

Ten or more counts support this clonotype. This chain connects TRBV29-1 to TRBJ2-3, with D perhaps assigned TRBD1 or TRBD2 (6 bases each). Trimming removed 8 bases at V and 6 bases at J, with 27 bases between. The germline CDR1 and CDR2 sequences are SQVTM and ANQGSEA. This CDR3 is 16 amino acids long. This CDR3 reads CSLAGPGAHHWDTQYF. CDR3 DNA sequence: TGCAGCCTGGCTGGTCCGGGGGCCCACCATTGGGATACGCAGTATTTT.

This clonotype was seen many times. V is TRBV7-8 and J is TRBJ2-6; 12 bases are a match to TRBD1. V lost 5 bases, J lost 4 bases, and 9 bases stayed unmatched. Looked up from germline, CDR1 is SGHVS and CDR2 is FQNEAQ. This CDR3 comprises 18 residues. The CDR3 loop is CASSPKGDRGLGANVLTF. The CDR3, as DNA: TGTGCCAGCAGCCCCAAAGGGGACAGGGGGCTGGGGGCCAACGTCCTGACTTTC.

The rearrangement joins TRBV5-4 to TRBJ2-5, with D tentatively TRBD2 (5 bases). CDR3 length equals 16 residues. V gave up 4 bases and J gave up 5 bases, with 21 bases separating them. The germline V gene encodes CDR1 SGHNT and CDR2 YYREEE (reference sequence). The CDR3 reads CASSPAGWRRGETQYF. CDR3 in DNA: TGTGCCAGCAGCCCAGCCGGTTGGCGGAGAGGGGAGACCCAGTACTTC.

The table lists this clonotype with many counts. This rearrangement joins TRBV9 to TRBJ2-3, with D perhaps TRBD1 (6 bases). This CDR3 spans 14 amino acids. Germline CDR1 is SGDLS and CDR2 is YYNGEE. V was shortened by 4 bases and J by 5 bases, with 14 bases between the two germline ends. CDR3 sequence (DNA): TGTGCCAGCAGCTTACAGGGTGGGCTAGATACGCAGTATTTT. This sequence encodes CASSLQGGLDTQYF.

This rearrangement joins TRBV6-5 to TRBJ2-3; 11 nucleotides agree with TRBD1. Germline loops: CDR1 MNHEY, CDR2 SVGAGI. CDR3 length equals 14 residues. J lost 12 bases, V lost 5 bases, and 10 bases had no gene match. The CDR3, as DNA: TGTGCCAGCAGTCGGACAGGGGGCAAAGGACGCCAGTATTTT. Residues: CASSRTGGKGRQYF.

The chain combines TRBV6-5 with TRBJ1-2; TRBD1 might be the D (5 bases). Germline V gene sequence: CDR1 MNHEY, CDR2 SVGAGI. V was trimmed by 7 bases and J by 2 bases, leaving 14 bases between them. The CDR3 consists of 14 residues. CDR3 coding DNA: TGTGCCAGCACTTCAGCGGGGGGAAACTATGGCTACACCTTC. Its translation is CASTSAGGNYGYTF.

This clonotype was seen many times. The rearrangement joins TRBV7-2 to TRBJ2-7; D may correspond to TRBD1 or TRBD2 (5 bases each). The germline gives CDR1 SGHTA, CDR2 FQGNSA. CDR3 length equals 15 residues. V gave up 1 base and J gave up 0 bases, with 10 bases separating them. The CDR3 sequence: CASSLVSGTSYEQYF. CDR3 nucleotides: TGTGCCAGCAGCTTAGTATCCGGGACCTCCTACGAGCAGTACTTC.

This clonotype was seen many times. J is TRBJ2-7 and V is TRBV11-2; D unclear. CDR3 length: 14 amino acids. Between the trimmed V and J ends, which lost 4 bases and 2 bases, there was a span of 12 bases. Per germline, CDR1 SGHAT and CDR2 FQNNGV. Here the CDR3 reads CASSSLIGPYEQYF. DNA for the CDR3: TGTGCCAGCAGCTCCTTGATCGGGCCCTACGAGCAGTACTTC.

This clonotype was detected a few times. As DNA, the CDR3 is TGTGCCAGTCAGGGTATCCGCACAGATACGCAGTATTTT. Translated: CASQGIRTDTQYF. The chain recombines TRBV11-2 with TRBJ2-3, with D possibly TRBD1 on 5 matching bases. This CDR3 spans 13 amino acids. Germline V gives CDR1 SGHAT, CDR2 FQNNGV. With 9 bases removed from V and 1 base from J, the gap between germline ends came to 11 bases.

The chain is built from TRBV9 and TRBJ2-5; D not certain. The CDR3 runs to 14 residues. The V end was cut by 4 bases, the J end by 1 base, with 11 bases between. CDR1 and CDR2 from the germline V gene are SGDLS and YYNGEE. The CDR3 DNA is TGTGCCAGCAGCTCCCCCGGGCCCCAAGAGACCCAGTACTTC. It yields the protein CASSSPGPQETQYF.

As to this clonotype: Possible read error: a much larger clone is one base away. The rearrangement uses TRBV6-6 and TRBJ2-2, with D tentatively TRBD2 (7 bases). The CDR3 spans 14 residues. V was pared by 11 bases and J by 0 bases, with 13 bases between. Germline V lookup: CDR1 MNHNY, CDR2 SVGAGI (reference sequence). The CDR3 bases are TGTGCCGGCAAGGGGGGGTCGAACACCGGGGAGCTGTTTTTT. It codes for CAGKGGSNTGELFF.

This clonotype was found many times. The chain carries TRBV7-9 and TRBJ1-1; a weak D match, TRBD1 (5 bases). The CDR3 runs 14 residues. V shed 1 base and J shed 4 bases, with 10 bases lying between them. Germline CDR1 and CDR2: SEHNR and FQNEAQ (reference sequence). The CDR3 spells CASSLEAGITEAFF. CDR3 nucleotides: TGTGCCAGCAGCTTAGAGGCAGGGATCACTGAAGCTTTCTTT. Combining the CDR3 with reference TRBV7-9 and TRBJ1-1 gives the whole variable domain DTGVSQNPRHKITKRGQNVTFRCDPISEHNRLYWYRQTLGQGPEFLTYFQNEAQLEKSRLLSDRFSAERPKGSFSTLEIQRTEQGDSAMYLCASSLEAGITEAFFGQGTRLTVV.

This clonotype was found many times. The chain links TRBV29-1 to TRBJ1-3; D call uncertain. The CDR3 contains 16 residues. Trimming cost V 6 bases and J 0 bases, with 18 bases left between them. Germline CDR1 reads SQVTM; CDR2 reads ANQGSEA. The CDR3 DNA reads TGCAGCGTATCGACGGGCCAGGCCAACTCTGGAAACACCATATATTTT. Translating gives CSVSTGQANSGNTIYF.

The V gene is TRBV7-9, the J gene TRBJ1-5; D is ambiguous. This CDR3 region has 12 residues. Trimming removed 5 bases from V and 10 bases from J, with 12 bases in between. Germline lookup yields CDR1 SEHNR and CDR2 FQNEAQ (reference sequence). CDR3 sequence (DNA): TGTGCCAGCAGCCGGCCCGTCGGACCCCAGCATTTT. Its translation: CASSRPVGPQHF. Full variable domain (missing parts from reference TRBV7-9 and TRBJ1-5): DTGVSQNPRHKITKRGQNVTFRCDPISEHNRLYWYRQTLGQGPEFLTYFQNEAQLEKSRLLSDRFSAERPKGSFSTLEIQRTEQGDSAMYLCASSRPVGPQHFGDGTRLSIL.

The sample holds a few counts of this clonotype. The chain links TRBV6-1 to TRBJ1-4; D perhaps matches TRBD1 (6 bases). The V end was cut by 7 bases, the J end by 10 bases, with 19 bases between. Germline lookup yields CDR1 MNHNS and CDR2 SASEGT. The CDR3 is 14 amino acids. CDR3 sequence reads: CASTLAGGGGKLFF. CDR3 bases: TGTGCCAGCACCCTCGCGGGGGGAGGGGGAAAACTGTTTTTT.